The source of this T cell receptor beta chain is a study of T-cell memory formation after mild COVID-19. This CDR3 is built from 14 residues. With 4 bases clipped from V and 8 bases from J, the junction kept 6 bases outside the gene matches. The germline CDR1 and CDR2 sequences are LGHDT and YNNKEL (reference sequence). MiXCR was run by TCRdb on the 5' RACE reads, yielding one entry per CDR3 protein. The sample contains about 360,000 distinct CDR3 sequences, 14% of which appear only once. This clonotype has ten or more counts. V is TRBV3-1 and J is TRBJ2-4; 9 nucleotides align to TRBD1. The sequenced sample consisted of PBMCs or a T cell subset sorted from them (not recorded which). The clonotype originates from a man between 18 and 29 years old who had mild COVID-19 (a few samples of this study predate the infection). Cell type and time point are not known. CDR3 nucleotides: TGTGCCAGCAGCCCCACAGGGGGCAGAGACATTCAGTACTTC. Its protein product is CASSPTGGRDIQYF.